This TCR beta chain was obtained from a study of tumor-infiltrating lymphocytes in primary liver carcinoma. Study details: The number of productive TCRbeta reads per sample ranged from roughly 3.65 to 7.5 million and was similar across tissue types.

Total RNA (around 0.45 ug) served as template for TCR beta cDNA synthesis primed by a constant-region primer. Amplification in three nested multiplex PCR rounds with slightly modified ARM-PCR gave rise to TCR beta libraries. Running 10 cycles apiece, the first two PCR rounds relied on TRBV1-TRBV30 forward primers together with a C-beta reverse primer. TCRdb reanalysed the multiplex PCR reads using MiXCR and keeps one entry per CDR3 protein. The sample lists roughly 120,000 distinct CDR3 sequences, 64% occurring once. Total RNA and DNA came together from around 18-30 mg of bulk tissue without cell sorting. Germline trimming cut 1 base from V and 1 base from J; bases unmatched to any gene: 6. CDR1 is ENHRY, CDR2 SYGVKD, per germline. The length of the CDR3 is 17 residues.

J is TRBJ2-5 and V is TRBV10-3, with 10 bases matching TRBD2. Sample: liver tumor tissue from sampling region 3. The subset denotes: tumor region T3, left-lateral pole. The source of this sequence is a woman aged 60-75 years with primary liver carcinoma and hepatitis B virus infection. The CDR3 spells CAISEFQLAGGQETQYF. In DNA, the CDR3 is TGTGCCATCAGTGAGTTCCAGTTAGCGGGAGGCCAAGAGACCCAGTACTTC.